Following are 18 T cell receptor beta chains from one sample sequenced in a study of control samples from healthy donors and cancer patients. Here immunoSEQ multiplex PCR was the method, and the copy in TCRdb shows in-frame clones only, minus some. The sample consists of around 80,000 clones, roughly 88% of them appearing once. Sequenced input: blood. These receptors were taken from a woman aged 50 to 60 in good health.

The gene calls are TRBV7-9 and TRBJ1-4; 7 bases map to TRBD1. V trimming: 6 bases; J trimming: 7 bases; junction bases outside the gene matches: 11. The CDR3 covers 15 residues. Germline lookup yields CDR1 SEHNR and CDR2 FQNEAQ (reference sequence). The CDR3 sequence: CASSLPVSGGEKLFF. The CDR3, as DNA: TGTGCCAGCAGTCTTCCAGTCTCAGGGGGTGAAAAACTGTTTTTT.

The chain couples TRBV6-5 to TRBJ1-1; maybe TRBD1 (6 bases). Deletions cut 6 bases from V and 5 bases from J, with 16 bases between. The germline gives CDR1 MNHEY, CDR2 SVGAGI. The CDR3 consists of 14 residues. The CDR3 sequence: CASSLRGGETEAFF. In nucleotides, the CDR3 is TGTGCCAGCAGCCTCAGGGGTGGTGAAACTGAAGCTTTCTTT.

This sequence joins TRBV10-3 and TRBJ2-3, with 9 bases fitting TRBD2. Germline V lookup: CDR1 ENHRY, CDR2 SYGVKD. CDR3 length equals 12 residues. V was pared by 10 bases and J by 6 bases, with 5 bases of the junction left unmatched. The CDR3 loop is CATKTSGDTQYF. The CDR3 bases are TGTGCCACCAAGACTAGCGGTGATACGCAGTATTTT.

CDR3 loop: CASSARGQGEAFF. CDR3 nucleotide sequence: TGCGCCAGCAGTGCCAGGGGGCAGGGTGAAGCTTTCTTT. The chain is built from TRBV10-2 and TRBJ1-1; the match to TRBD1 covers 8 bases. The CDR3 sequence is 13 residues long. The germline V gene has CDR1 WSHSY and CDR2 SAAADI. J gave up 7 bases and V 4 bases, and 5 bases lay outside the gene matches.

V gene TRBV20-1 combines with J gene TRBJ2-7; weak D call: TRBD2 (5 bases). CDR3 length: 11 residues. Trimming stripped 2 bases from V and 7 bases from J, with 9 bases between. Germline lookup yields CDR1 DFQATT and CDR2 SNEGSKA (reference sequence). This chain's CDR3 is CSARTDSEQYF. CDR3 DNA: TGCAGTGCTAGAACGGACTCAGAGCAGTACTTC.

The chain has TRBV14 and TRBJ2-7; no firm D call. CDR1 SGHDN and CDR2 FVKESK come from the germline V gene. The CDR3 length is 15 residues. The V end lost 1 base, the J end lost 9 bases, and 19 bases lay between the germline ends. The CDR3 loop reads CASSQAAFGFWGQYF. DNA for the CDR3: TGTGCCAGCAGCCAAGCGGCTTTTGGATTTTGGGGGCAGTACTTC.

V usage is TRBV3-1 (or the pseudogene TRBV3-2) and J usage is TRBJ2-3; maybe TRBD2 (6 bases). CDR3 size: 15 residues. CDR1 and CDR2 (germline): LGHDT, YNNKEL (reference sequence). With 4 bases removed from V and 6 bases from J, the gap between germline ends came to 17 bases. This CDR3 reads CASSLGGAKGDTQYF. The CDR3 nucleotides are TGTGCCAGCAGCCTAGGCGGGGCTAAGGGTGATACGCAGTATTTT.

The J gene is TRBJ2-1, the V gene TRBV19; D unresolved. The germline V gene has CDR1 LNHDA and CDR2 SQIVND (reference sequence). The length of the CDR3 is 12 residues. Trimming left V 1 base short and J 6 bases short, with 4 bases between. CDR3 coding DNA: TGTGCCAGTAGTATAGCCATCAATGAGCAGTTCTTC. Translated: CASSIAINEQFF. Variable domain in full (rest from reference TRBV19 and TRBJ2-1): DGGITQSPKYLFRKEGQNVTLSCEQNLNHDAMYWYRQDPGQGLRLIYYSQIVNDFQKGDIAEGYSVSREKKESFPLTVTSAQKNPTAFYLCASSIAINEQFFGPGTRLTVL.

The chain couples TRBV6-5 to TRBJ2-2; weak D call: TRBD2 (5 bases). Trimming pared 6 bases from V and 1 base from J, leaving 9 bases between. The CDR3 loop spans 14 amino acids. Germline lookup yields CDR1 MNHEY and CDR2 SVGAGI. In nucleotides, the CDR3 is TGTGCCAGCAGGACGGGATTGAACACCGGGGAGCTGTTTTTT. This gives the protein CASRTGLNTGELFF.

The chain is built from TRBV5-4 and TRBJ2-2, with no clear D. V lost 2 bases and J lost 4, with 12 bases in between. This CDR3 is built from 15 residues. Germline V gene data show CDR1 as SGHNT and CDR2 as YYREEE (reference sequence). CDR3 sequence reads: CASSFKGWGTGELFF. The CDR3 coding sequence is TGTGCCAGCAGCTTTAAAGGGTGGGGCACCGGGGAGCTGTTTTTT.

V gene TRBV6-5 combines with J gene TRBJ2-3; D is ambiguous. CDR3 length equals 14 residues. CDR1 MNHEY and CDR2 SVGAGI come from the germline V gene. Trimming pared 8 bases from V and 0 bases from J, leaving 12 bases between. DNA of the CDR3: TGTGCCAGCGAGCAGGCCTCTAGCACAGATACGCAGTATTTT. It specifies CASEQASSTDTQYF.

This clone was seen a single time. The rearrangement uses TRBV7-9 and TRBJ1-3; D may be TRBD1 (6 bases). Germline CDR1 is SEHNR and CDR2 is FQNEAQ (reference sequence). The CDR3 runs to 16 residues. V dropped 4 bases and J dropped 2 bases, with 15 bases sitting between them. CDR3 nucleotide sequence: TGTGCCAGCAGCTCCGGGGACAATAACGCTGGAAACACCATATATTTT. Its protein product is CASSSGDNNAGNTIYF.

The chain combines TRBV2 with TRBJ2-7, with D maybe TRBD2 (5 bases). Trimming stripped 7 bases from V and 1 base from J, with 14 bases between. Germline CDR1 and CDR2: SNHLY and FYNNEI. The CDR3 runs to 14 residues. The CDR3 is CASNAMRESYEQYF. CDR3 nucleotide sequence: TGTGCCAGCAATGCGATGAGGGAGTCCTACGAGCAGTACTTC.

In this sample, this clone turned up a few times. V gene TRBV19 combines with J gene TRBJ1-5, with D uncertain. Looked up from germline, CDR1 is LNHDA and CDR2 is SQIVND (reference sequence). This CDR3 has 15 amino acids. V was clipped by 3 bases and J by 0 bases, with 9 bases between them. CDR3 protein: CASSIRWGSNQPQHF. The CDR3 DNA sequence: TGTGCCAGTAGTATTAGGTGGGGTAGCAATCAGCCCCAGCATTTT.

The gene calls are TRBV27 and TRBJ1-2, with no clear D. The CDR3 extends over 13 amino acids. The V gene lost 7 bases and the J gene lost 4 bases, with 13 bases spanning the gap. CDR1 is MNHEY and CDR2 is SMNVEV in the germline V gene (reference sequence). CDR3: CASKPPGVYGYTF. The CDR3 region has the DNA TGTGCCAGCAAACCCCCGGGCGTCTATGGCTACACCTTC.

The V gene is TRBV23-1, the J gene TRBJ2-7; D call uncertain. TRBV23-1 is an ORF, and what it does is uncertain. The CDR3 length is 16 residues. V was shortened by 0 bases and J by 0 bases, with 12 bases between the two germline ends. In DNA form, the CDR3 reads TGCGCCAGCAGTCAATCGAGGCACAACACCTCCTACGAGCAGTACTTC. Protein: CASSQSRHNTSYEQYF.

This rearrangement joins TRBV5-1 to TRBJ1-5; D unresolved. CDR1 is SGHRS and CDR2 is YFSETQ in the germline V gene. There are 13 residues in the CDR3. Trimming took 2 bases from V and 7 from J, leaving 10 bases between them. The CDR3: CASSFAYSQPQHF. In nucleotides, the CDR3 is TGCGCCAGCAGCTTTGCGTACTCCCAGCCCCAGCATTTT.

The V gene is TRBV5-1, the J gene TRBJ1-2; D may be TRBD1 (5 bases). This CDR3 region has 14 residues. Germline V lookup: CDR1 SGHRS, CDR2 YFSETQ. V was clipped by 4 bases and J by 4 bases, with 14 bases between them. DNA for the CDR3: TGCGCCAGCAGCCCTACCCCCGGGGCCTATGGCTACACCTTC. This translates into CASSPTPGAYGYTF.